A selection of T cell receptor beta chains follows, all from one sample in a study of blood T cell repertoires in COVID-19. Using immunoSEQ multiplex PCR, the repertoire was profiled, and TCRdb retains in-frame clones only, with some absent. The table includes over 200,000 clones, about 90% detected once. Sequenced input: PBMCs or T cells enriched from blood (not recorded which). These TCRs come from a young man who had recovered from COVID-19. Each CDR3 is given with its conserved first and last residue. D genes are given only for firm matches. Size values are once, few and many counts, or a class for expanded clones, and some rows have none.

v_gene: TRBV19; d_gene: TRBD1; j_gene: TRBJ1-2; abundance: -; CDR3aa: CATVTGTVLGEGYTF; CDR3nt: TGTGCCACAGTAACCGGGACAGTTCTCGGCGAGGGCTACACCTTC
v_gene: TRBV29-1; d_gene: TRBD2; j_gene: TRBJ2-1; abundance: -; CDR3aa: CSVKTSGSGEQFF; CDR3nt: TGCAGCGTAAAGACTAGCGGGAGCGGTGAGCAGTTCTTC
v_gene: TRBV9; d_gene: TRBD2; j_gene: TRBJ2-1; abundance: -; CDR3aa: CASSVGAGGVDEQFF; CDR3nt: TGTGCCAGCAGCGTAGGGGCGGGAGGCGTCGATGAGCAGTTCTTC
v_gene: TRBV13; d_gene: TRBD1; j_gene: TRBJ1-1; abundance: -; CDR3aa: CASSLGGTGDTEAFF; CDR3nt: TGTGCCAGCAGCTTAGGTGGGACAGGGGACACTGAAGCTTTCTTT
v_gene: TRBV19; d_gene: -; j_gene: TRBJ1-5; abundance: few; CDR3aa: CASTSVGSSNQPQHF; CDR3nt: TGTGCCAGTACCTCCGTCGGGAGTAGCAATCAGCCCCAGCATTTT
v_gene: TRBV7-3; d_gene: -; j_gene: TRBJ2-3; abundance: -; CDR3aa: CASSSLTRSTDTQYF; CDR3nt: TGTGCCAGCAGCTCCCTGACACGTAGTACAGATACGCAGTATTTT
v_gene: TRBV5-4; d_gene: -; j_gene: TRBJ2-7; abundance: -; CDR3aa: CASSLGGGLRGSEQYF; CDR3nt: TGTGCCAGCAGCTTGGGAGGGGGTTTGAGGGGATCGGAGCAGTACTTC
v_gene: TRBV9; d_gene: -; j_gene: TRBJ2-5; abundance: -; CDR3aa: CASSEGGSDETQYF; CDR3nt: TGTGCCAGCAGCGAAGGAGGTAGCGACGAGACCCAGTACTTC
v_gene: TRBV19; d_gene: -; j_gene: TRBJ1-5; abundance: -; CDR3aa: CASIGRGPQHF; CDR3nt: TGTGCCAGTATCGGTAGGGGGCCCCAGCATTTT
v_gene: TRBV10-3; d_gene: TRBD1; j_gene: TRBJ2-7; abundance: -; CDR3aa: CAISEIPGTGVYEQYF; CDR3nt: TGTGCCATCAGTGAGATCCCCGGGACAGGGGTGTACGAGCAGTACTTC
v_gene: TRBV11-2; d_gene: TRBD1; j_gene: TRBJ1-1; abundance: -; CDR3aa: CASSLGQITEAFF; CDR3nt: TGTGCCAGCAGCTTGGGACAGATAACTGAAGCTTTCTTT
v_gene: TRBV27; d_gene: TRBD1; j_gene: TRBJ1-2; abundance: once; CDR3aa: CASSLSVTGVGYGYTF; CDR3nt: TGTGCCAGCAGTTTATCGGTTACAGGGGTAGGCTATGGCTACACCTTC
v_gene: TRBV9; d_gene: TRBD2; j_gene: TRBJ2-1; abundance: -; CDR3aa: CASSVAPRTSGSSYNEQFF; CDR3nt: TGTGCCAGCAGCGTAGCCCCCCGGACTAGCGGGAGCTCCTACAATGAGCAGTTCTTC
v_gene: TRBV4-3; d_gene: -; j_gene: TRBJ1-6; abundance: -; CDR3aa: CASSQVLQGLNNSPLHF; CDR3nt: TGCGCCAGCAGCCAAGTCCTACAGGGCCTAAATAATTCACCCCTCCACTTT
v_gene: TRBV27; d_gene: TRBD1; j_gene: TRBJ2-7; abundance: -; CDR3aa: CAIRKRTGEYEQYF; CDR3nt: TGTGCCATTCGAAAAAGGACAGGGGAATACGAGCAGTACTTC
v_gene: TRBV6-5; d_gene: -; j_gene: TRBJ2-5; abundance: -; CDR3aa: CASSYSTAGPGTQYF; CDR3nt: TGTGCCAGTAGTTACTCGACGGCGGGTCCGGGGACCCAGTACTTC
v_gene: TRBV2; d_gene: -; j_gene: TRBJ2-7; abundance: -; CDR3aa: CASSETGRRSYEQYF; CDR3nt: TGTGCCAGCAGTGAAACGGGCCGGAGGTCCTACGAGCAGTACTTC
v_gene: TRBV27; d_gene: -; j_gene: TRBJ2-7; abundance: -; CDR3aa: CASSLFPDSYEQYF; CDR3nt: TGTGCCAGCAGTCTATTTCCGGACAGCTACGAGCAGTACTTC
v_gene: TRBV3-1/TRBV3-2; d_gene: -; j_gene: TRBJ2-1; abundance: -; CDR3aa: CASSGERDNEQFF; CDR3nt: TGTGCCAGCAGCGGGGAGCGGGACAATGAGCAGTTCTTC
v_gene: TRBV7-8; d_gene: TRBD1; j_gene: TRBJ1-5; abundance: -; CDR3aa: CASSSDRGRNQPQHF; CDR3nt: TGTGCCAGCAGCTCCGACAGGGGTCGCAATCAGCCCCAGCATTTT
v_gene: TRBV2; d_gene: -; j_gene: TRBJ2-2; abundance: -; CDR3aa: CASTGRENTGELFF; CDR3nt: TGTGCCAGCACCGGCAGGGAAAACACCGGGGAGCTGTTTTTT
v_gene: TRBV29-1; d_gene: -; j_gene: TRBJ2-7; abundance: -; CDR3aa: CSVGGRDEQYF; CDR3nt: TGCAGCGTTGGGGGCAGGGACGAGCAGTACTTC
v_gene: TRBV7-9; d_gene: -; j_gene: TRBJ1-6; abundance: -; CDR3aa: CASSLGSGGNSPLHF; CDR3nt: TGTGCCAGCAGCTTAGGGTCCGGCGGTAATTCACCCCTCCACTTT
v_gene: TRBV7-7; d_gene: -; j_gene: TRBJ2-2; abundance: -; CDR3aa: CASSLALLGVKANTGELFF; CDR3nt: TGTGCTAGCAGCTTAGCGCTCCTAGGGGTAAAGGCGAACACCGGGGAGCTGTTTTTT
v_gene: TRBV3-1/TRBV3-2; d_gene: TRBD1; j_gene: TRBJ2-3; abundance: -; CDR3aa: CASSQETSRGTGSTDTQYF; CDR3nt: TGTGCCAGCAGCCAAGAAACATCCCGGGGGACAGGGTCAACAGATACGCAGTATTTT
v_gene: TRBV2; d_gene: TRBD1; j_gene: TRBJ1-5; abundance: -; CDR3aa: CASSADRGGYQPQHF; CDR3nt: TGTGCCAGTTCAGCGGACAGGGGAGGATATCAGCCCCAGCATTTT
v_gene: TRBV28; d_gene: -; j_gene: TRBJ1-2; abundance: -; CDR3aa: CASRGTLNYGYTF; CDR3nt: TGTGCCAGCAGAGGGACACTAAACTATGGCTACACCTTC
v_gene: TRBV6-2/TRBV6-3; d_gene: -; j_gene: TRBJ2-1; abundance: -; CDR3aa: CASSYSIGVPLDYEQFF; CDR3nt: TGTGCCAGCAGTTACTCGATCGGGGTACCTCTGGATTATGAGCAGTTCTTC
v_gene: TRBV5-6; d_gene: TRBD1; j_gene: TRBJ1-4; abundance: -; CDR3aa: CASSLYRGGEKLFF; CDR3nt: TGTGCCAGCAGCTTGTACAGGGGTGGAGAAAAACTGTTTTTT
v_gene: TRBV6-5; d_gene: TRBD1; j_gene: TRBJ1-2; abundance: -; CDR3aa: CATRDSSNYGYTF; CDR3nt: TGTGCCACAAGGGACAGCTCTAACTATGGCTACACCTTC
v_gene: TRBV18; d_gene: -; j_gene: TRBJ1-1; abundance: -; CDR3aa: CASSLGRTEAFF; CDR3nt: TGTGCCAGCTCACTAGGGAGAACTGAAGCTTTCTTT
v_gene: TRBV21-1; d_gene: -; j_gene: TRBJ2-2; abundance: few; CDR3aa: CASSAKTSGSITGELFF; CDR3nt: TGTGCCAGCAGCGCTAAGACTAGCGGGAGCATCACCGGGGAGCTGTTTTTT
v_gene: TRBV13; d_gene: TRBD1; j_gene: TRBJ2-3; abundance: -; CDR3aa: CASSSGTGGFGTDTQYF; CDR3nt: TGTGCCAGCAGCTCGGGGACAGGGGGTTTTGGCACAGATACGCAGTATTTT
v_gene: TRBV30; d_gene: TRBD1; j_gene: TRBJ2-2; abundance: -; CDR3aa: CAWSSQGAGELFF; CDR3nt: TGTGCCTGGAGTAGTCAGGGGGCCGGGGAGCTGTTTTTT
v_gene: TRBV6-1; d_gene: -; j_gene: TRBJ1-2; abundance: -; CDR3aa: CASAPTDYGYTF; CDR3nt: TGTGCCAGCGCCCCGACAGATTATGGCTACACCTTC
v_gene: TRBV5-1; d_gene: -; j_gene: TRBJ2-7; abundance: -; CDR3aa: CASSYQQGLSYEQYF; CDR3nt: TGCGCCAGCAGCTACCAACAGGGTCTATCCTACGAGCAGTACTTC
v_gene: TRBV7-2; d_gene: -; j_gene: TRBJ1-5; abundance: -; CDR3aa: CASSIRGDQPQHF; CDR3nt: TGTGCCAGCAGCATCCGGGGGGATCAGCCCCAGCATTTT
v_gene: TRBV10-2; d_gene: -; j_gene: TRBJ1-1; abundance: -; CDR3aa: CASSGQRIEAFF; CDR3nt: TGCGCCAGCAGTGGACAGAGAATAGAAGCTTTCTTT
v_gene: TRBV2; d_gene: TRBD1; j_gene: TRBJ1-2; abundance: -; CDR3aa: CASSNSGTANYGYTF; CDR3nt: TGTGCCAGCAGTAACTCAGGGACAGCAAACTATGGCTACACCTTC
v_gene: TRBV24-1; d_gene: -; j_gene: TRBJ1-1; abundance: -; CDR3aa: CATSDPGWGTEAFF; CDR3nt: TGTGCCACCAGTGACCCAGGGTGGGGCACTGAAGCTTTCTTT
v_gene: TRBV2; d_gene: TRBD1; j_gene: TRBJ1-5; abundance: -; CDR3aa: CASSGTGINQPQHF; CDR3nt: TGTGCCAGCAGTGGGACAGGGATTAATCAGCCCCAGCATTTT
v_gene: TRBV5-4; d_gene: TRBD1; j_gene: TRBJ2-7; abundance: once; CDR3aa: CASLNRDRAGEQYF; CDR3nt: TGTGCCAGTCTAAACCGGGACAGGGCTGGCGAGCAGTACTTC
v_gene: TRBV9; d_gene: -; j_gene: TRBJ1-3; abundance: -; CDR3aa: CASSVGSAGNTIYF; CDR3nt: TGTGCCAGCAGCGTAGGATCAGCTGGAAACACCATATATTTT